Listed here are 20 T cell receptor beta chains from one sample, sequenced in a study of blood T cell repertoires in COVID-19. Sequencing was performed with immunoSEQ multiplex PCR; in TCRdb, only in-frame clones are kept and a portion is missing. Among fewer than 95,000 clones listed, around 90% were seen once. Material: peripheral blood. Source of these receptors: a male donor with acute or convalescent COVID-19.

The chain employs TRBV30 and TRBJ1-3; D is unclear. This CDR3 has 14 amino acids. V shed 0 bases and J shed 0 bases, with 6 bases lying between them. The V gene's germline CDR1 is GTSNPN and CDR2 SVGIG (reference sequence). CDR3 nucleotides: TGTGCCTGGAGTGTGTATAGCTCTGGAAACACCATATATTTT. Translated: CAWSVYSSGNTIYF.

This clone was recorded a few times. The V and J genes are TRBV27 and TRBJ2-1; the D gene is possibly TRBD2 (6 bases). V lost 6 bases and J 3 bases, leaving 15 bases between the germline ends. CDR1 and CDR2 from the germline V gene are MNHEY and SMNVEV (reference sequence). This CDR3 comprises 15 residues. CDR3 amino acids: CASRPAGINYNEQFF. The CDR3 nucleotides read TGTGCCAGCAGACCGGCGGGGATTAACTACAATGAGCAGTTCTTC.

The chain is built from TRBV30 and TRBJ1-1; perhaps TRBD1 as D (6 bases). Germline V gene sequence: CDR1 GTSNPN, CDR2 SVGIG (reference sequence). The V end lost 5 bases, the J end lost 7 bases, and 14 bases lay between the germline ends. The CDR3 contains 12 residues. CDR3 sequence reads: CAWASTGFEAFF. CDR3 in DNA: TGTGCCTGGGCCTCGACAGGATTTGAAGCTTTCTTT.

The chain couples TRBV14 to TRBJ2-1, with TRBD2 matching over 7 bases. V trimming: 4 bases; J trimming: 5 bases; junction bases outside the gene matches: 8. This CDR3 comprises 15 residues. Per germline, CDR1 SGHDN and CDR2 FVKESK. As DNA, the CDR3 is TGTGCCAGCAGCCTAGGACTAGTATTCCACAATGAGCAGTTCTTC. Its translation is CASSLGLVFHNEQFF.

The chain uses TRBV7-3 and TRBJ2-2; D remains ambiguous. V was cut by 1 base and J by 3 bases, with 6 bases left in between. CDR3 size: 14 residues. The germline V gene has CDR1 SGHTA and CDR2 FQGTGA. The CDR3: CASSLSRDTGELFF. DNA for the CDR3: TGTGCCAGCAGCTTAAGTCGGGACACCGGGGAGCTGTTTTTT.

V and J are TRBV19 and TRBJ1-2; D remains ambiguous. This CDR3 region has 15 residues. V lost 5 bases and J lost 0, with 13 bases in between. The V gene's germline CDR1 is LNHDA and CDR2 SQIVND (reference sequence). The CDR3 sequence: CASSQFGEANYGYTF. CDR3 coding DNA: TGTGCCAGTAGTCAGTTCGGGGAAGCTAACTATGGCTACACCTTC.

This clone was detected a few times. The gene calls are TRBV27 and TRBJ2-7; TRBD1 might be the D (5 bases). Trimming left V 10 bases short and J 4 bases short, with 20 bases between. This CDR3 is built from 14 residues. CDR1 is MNHEY, CDR2 SMNVEV, per germline (reference sequence). CDR3 sequence: CATKRHLQGYEQYF. The CDR3 coding sequence is TGTGCCACCAAGAGACACCTCCAGGGTTACGAGCAGTACTTC.

The chain couples TRBV2 to TRBJ1-3, with 7 nucleotides matching TRBD1. CDR1 is SNHLY, CDR2 FYNNEI, per germline. The CDR3 is 16 residues long. The J segment lost 0 bases and the V segment lost 4 bases, leaving 6 bases of the junction unmatched. This chain's CDR3 is CASSGDSPNSGNTIYF. In DNA, the CDR3 is TGTGCCAGCAGTGGGGACAGTCCCAACTCTGGAAACACCATATATTTT.

This chain joins TRBV28 and TRBJ2-7; maybe TRBD2 (6 bases). The germline V and J ends were trimmed by 2 bases and 7 bases, with 9 bases remaining between them. The CDR3 loop spans 12 amino acids. Germline V gene lookup returns CDR1 MDHEN and CDR2 SYDVKM. The CDR3 protein is CASSLTEGEQYF. Here the CDR3 DNA reads TGTGCCAGCAGTTTAACGGAGGGGGAGCAGTACTTC.

This chain uses TRBV5-6 with TRBJ1-6, with D tentatively TRBD1 (5 bases). CDR3 size: 14 residues. Trimming cost V 4 bases and J 11 bases, with 16 bases left between them. Germline CDR1 reads SGHDT; CDR2 reads YYEEEE. The CDR3 region is CASSPGRDQAPLHF. The CDR3 DNA follows: TGTGCCAGCAGCCCGGGGCGGGACCAAGCACCCCTCCACTTT.

This chain links TRBV14 with TRBJ2-5; TRBD2 aligns across 12 bases. Germline trimming cut 4 bases from V and 5 bases from J; bases unmatched to any gene: 5. The germline gives CDR1 SGHDN, CDR2 FVKESK. CDR3 size: 15 residues. The chain's CDR3 is CASSRRLAGDETQYF. In DNA, the CDR3 is TGTGCCAGCAGCCGGAGACTAGCGGGGGATGAGACCCAGTACTTC.

The genes are TRBV11-2 and TRBJ2-7, with 8 positions matching TRBD1. The DNA matches TRBJ2-5 better at its end, which makes the J call doubtful. This CDR3 spans 14 amino acids. The V gene's germline CDR1 is SGHAT and CDR2 FQNNGV. The CDR3 loop reads CASSPDSGTGTQYF. DNA for the CDR3: TGTGCCAGCAGCCCCGATTCCGGGACAGGGACCCAGTACTTC.

V and J are TRBV10-3 and TRBJ2-3, with TRBD2 as a possible D gene (6 bases). Between the trimmed V and J ends, which lost 4 bases and 5 bases, there was a span of 13 bases. Germline V gene lookup returns CDR1 ENHRY and CDR2 SYGVKD. The CDR3 spans 14 residues. Here the CDR3 DNA reads TGTGCCATCAGTGTCCGGGACTCCGGAGATACGCAGTATTTT. This sequence encodes CAISVRDSGDTQYF.

This clone appeared a single time. The CDR3 protein is CASSLPGGTYNEQFF. Here the CDR3 DNA reads TGCGCCAGCAGCTTGCCAGGGGGAACCTACAATGAGCAGTTCTTC. V and J are TRBV5-1 and TRBJ2-1; 7 nucleotides line up with TRBD1. Germline V gene sequence: CDR1 SGHRS, CDR2 YFSETQ. Trimming took 1 base from V and 2 from J; bases not matched to a gene: 3. The CDR3 length is 15 residues.

The chain uses TRBV27 and TRBJ2-7; the D is unclear. The germline V gene has CDR1 MNHEY and CDR2 SMNVEV (reference sequence). There are 15 residues in the CDR3. Trimming shortened V by 1 base and J by 4 bases, and 14 bases separated the two germline ends. CDR3 nucleotide sequence: TGTGCCAGCAGTTTATTGCCGTTTCGTCGGTACGAGCAGTACTTC. It specifies CASSLLPFRRYEQYF.

The chain recombines TRBV30 with TRBJ2-3, with 13 bases lining up with TRBD2. The germline gives CDR1 GTSNPN, CDR2 SVGIG (reference sequence). This CDR3 is built from 13 residues. J gave up 7 bases and V 7 bases, and 5 bases lay outside the gene matches. CDR3 in DNA: TGTGCCTCTGGACTAGCGGGGGCAAATACGCAGTATTTT. Encoded protein: CASGLAGANTQYF.

V usage is TRBV3-1 (or the pseudogene TRBV3-2) and J usage is TRBJ1-2, with a possible D match to TRBD1 (6 bases). Trimming removed 4 bases from V and 2 bases from J, with 11 bases in between. Germline V CDR1 and CDR2: LGHDT, YNNKEL (reference sequence). The CDR3 totals 14 residues. The CDR3 DNA reads TGTGCCAGCAGCCCTCAAACAGGGAACTATGGCTACACCTTC. Translating gives CASSPQTGNYGYTF.

The CDR3: CASSQATGQPPQHF. CDR3 DNA sequence: TGTGCCAGCAGCCAAGCCACAGGGCAGCCGCCCCAGCATTTT. The chain employs TRBV3-1 (or the pseudogene TRBV3-2) and TRBJ1-5; a possible D gene is TRBD1 (6 bases). CDR1 and CDR2 (germline): LGHDT, YNNKEL (reference sequence). There are 14 residues in the CDR3. The V and J ends lost 1 base and 9 bases respectively, with 13 bases between them.

The count of this clone is one. V usage is TRBV19 and J usage is TRBJ2-2, with 9 bases aligning to TRBD2. The CDR3 spans 14 residues. After removal of 3 bases from V and 6 bases from J, the junction contained 2 bases not matched to a gene. Germline V gene sequence: CDR1 LNHDA, CDR2 SQIVND (reference sequence). The CDR3 bases are TGTGCCAGTAGTATTCTAGCGGGGCCCGGGGAGCTGTTTTTT. Its protein product is CASSILAGPGELFF.

The chain uses TRBV29-1 and TRBJ2-1; 7 bases are a match to TRBD1. This CDR3 has 14 residues. Germline V gene sequence: CDR1 SQVTM, CDR2 ANQGSEA. With 4 bases clipped from V and 4 bases from J, the junction kept 7 bases outside the gene matches. CDR3 residues: CSVGHRGFYNEQFF. In nucleotides, the CDR3 is TGCAGCGTTGGACACAGGGGATTTTACAATGAGCAGTTCTTC.